This T cell receptor beta chain stems from a study of cytomegalovirus exposure and HLA in healthy donors. This clone was counted once. Its antigen is as yet unknown. Study results and caveats: Later on, an analysis tied about 17,000 TCR beta sequences to HLA alleles at 0.05 false discovery rate. The only immune exposure information that was available was CMV serostatus. Several of the most significant clusters were apparently associated with common viral pathogens in a later analysis.

This CDR3 spans 15 amino acids. The V gene's germline CDR1 is SGHRS and CDR2 YFSETQ. The ends lost 3 bases at V and 7 bases at J; junction bases unmatched: 8. PCR employed 60 Vbeta and 13 Jbeta primers. Here immunoSEQ multiplex PCR was the method, and the copy in TCRdb shows in-frame clones only, minus some. This table has about 140,000 clones, almost 80% appearing once. The chain carries TRBV5-1 and TRBJ2-2, with 8 bases matching TRBD1. Sequencing used PBMCs. The TCR comes from a woman aged 25 to 39 in good health and CMV-seronegative. Here the CDR3 DNA reads TGCGCCAGCAGCTCGACAGGGGAAAGAGACGGGGAGCTGTTTTTT. Amino acids: CASSSTGERDGELFF.